This T cell receptor (beta chain) is from a study of beta chain features in type 1 diabetes. Study overall: Regarding age, gender and cell yields, patients proved similar to healthy donors. Findings and caveats of the study: All four CD4+ subsets from Type 1 diabetes patients carried moderately but significantly shorter TCRB CDR3s. Among patients, naive, central memory and Treg TCRB repertoires appeared more similar than among healthy donors.

In regard to this clone: The antigen is undetermined.

Expressed TCRB transcripts were sequenced, since all the RNA that had been isolated was reverse transcribed. This table comes from immunoSEQ multiplex PCR, and its TCRdb copy is limited to in-frame clones, with some not included. Seen here are 600,000 or so clones, about 14% observed once, and the top ten hold just under 0.04%. The clonotype comes from a man aged 18-30 years with type 1 diabetes. Sequenced: naive CD4+ T cells from blood.

This CDR3 reads CASSLGLAGLGSYNEQFF. The CDR3 nucleotides are TGTGCCAGCAGCTTGGGACTAGCGGGGCTAGGGTCCTACAATGAGCAGTTCTTC. This rearrangement joins TRBV27 to TRBJ2-1; 13 positions agree with TRBD2. The CDR3 consists of 18 residues. Losses at the gene ends were 6 bases for V and 1 base for J; bases not matched to a gene: 9. Germline CDR1 and CDR2: MNHEY and SMNVEV (reference sequence).